This T cell receptor beta chain was identified in a study of T cells in Graves' hyperthyroidism and ophthalmopathy. Study conclusions and caveats: Ophthalmopathy and stable hyperthyroidism were separated by a 13 V-J model. The model made its ophthalmopathy prediction, and onset followed a median approximately 7 months later.

Worth noting for this clonotype: Its antigen remains unknown.

The germline gives CDR1 DFQATT, CDR2 SNEGSKA (reference sequence). Trimming took off 6 bases at V and 8 bases at J, with 17 bases between the two ends. This CDR3 has 13 residues. There were TCR beta CDR3 regions amplified from RNA transcripts. HTBI primers were employed in a first-round RT-PCR of the TCR CDR3. TCRdb re-derived calls from the multiplex PCR reads in MiXCR, one entry per CDR3 protein. The sample lists 450,000 to 550,000 distinct CDR3 sequences; about 24% were seen once. Specimen: blood. The chain employs TRBV20-1 and TRBJ2-4, with D possibly being TRBD1 or TRBD2 (5 bases each). The TCR originated in a woman in her twenties or thirties with Graves' ophthalmopathy. CDR3 amino acids: CSADRGDLYIQYF. CDR3 sequence (DNA): TGCAGTGCGGATAGAGGGGATCTGTACATTCAGTACTTC.